The rows below give T cell receptor beta chains drawn from one sample of a study of T cells after yellow fever vaccination. TCRdb itself ran the 5' RACE reads through MiXCR, one entry per CDR3 protein. The sample shows approximately 510,000 distinct CDR3 sequences, just over 20% of them seen only once. The sample consisted of PBMCs, taken approximately 22 days after the first yellow fever vaccination. The receptors here all came from a man between 18 and 29 years old who received the YFV17D yellow fever vaccine. CDR3s include the opening cysteine and the closing phenylalanine or tryptophan. A D gene is named only where the DNA matches it firmly.

J gene: TRBJ1-4
V gene: TRBV11-2
D gene: TRBD1
CDR3 protein: CASSRGQGHEKLFF

J gene: TRBJ1-2
V gene: TRBV7-9
D gene: -
CDR3 protein: CASSLDSAYGYTF

J gene: TRBJ1-6
V gene: TRBV12-3/TRBV12-4
D gene: -
CDR3 protein: CASSLAQASSYNSPLHF

J gene: TRBJ2-7
V gene: TRBV5-8
D gene: TRBD1
CDR3 protein: CASSSRDRGSLYEQYF

J gene: TRBJ1-3
V gene: TRBV6-5
D gene: -
CDR3 protein: CASSQSINSGNTIYF

J gene: TRBJ2-1
V gene: TRBV6-2/TRBV6-3
D gene: TRBD2
CDR3 protein: CASRGLAGYNEQFF

J gene: TRBJ1-1
V gene: TRBV5-4
D gene: TRBD1
CDR3 protein: CASLQTGFNTEAFF

J gene: TRBJ1-1
V gene: TRBV20-1
D gene: -
CDR3 protein: CSASGGRATEAFF

J gene: TRBJ2-7
V gene: TRBV11-2
D gene: TRBD1
CDR3 protein: CASSLGAWDRGIYEQYF

J gene: TRBJ1-2
V gene: TRBV2
D gene: TRBD1
CDR3 protein: CASLAQGANYGYTF

J gene: TRBJ1-5
V gene: TRBV6-5
D gene: TRBD1
CDR3 protein: CASSFTTGAQPQHF

J gene: TRBJ2-1
V gene: TRBV12-3/TRBV12-4
D gene: -
CDR3 protein: CASSNQLNEQFF

J gene: TRBJ1-5
V gene: TRBV3-1
D gene: -
CDR3 protein: CASSQEIREGQPQHF

J gene: TRBJ2-1
V gene: TRBV20-1
D gene: TRBD2
CDR3 protein: CSARSSGRGGWFF

J gene: TRBJ2-7
V gene: TRBV7-7
D gene: -
CDR3 protein: CASSYGQTYEQYF

J gene: TRBJ2-3
V gene: TRBV10-3
D gene: -
CDR3 protein: CAISESGTTQYF

J gene: TRBJ1-2
V gene: TRBV7-2
D gene: -
CDR3 protein: CASSLSILGAVNYGYTF

J gene: TRBJ2-5
V gene: TRBV5-6
D gene: TRBD2
CDR3 protein: CASSLVLAGEPQETQYF

J gene: TRBJ1-1
V gene: TRBV7-6
D gene: TRBD1
CDR3 protein: CASSPTTTGATKAFF

J gene: TRBJ2-2
V gene: TRBV28
D gene: TRBD2
CDR3 protein: CASESGGGPTGELFF

J gene: TRBJ2-2
V gene: TRBV7-9
D gene: -
CDR3 protein: CASSKTADNTGELFF

J gene: TRBJ1-1
V gene: TRBV3-1
D gene: -
CDR3 protein: CASSIMNTEAFF